This is a list of T cell receptor beta chains from one sample in a study of T-cell memory formation after mild COVID-19. In TCRdb, the 5' RACE reads were re-called with MiXCR into one record per CDR3 protein. The sample comprises 200,000 to 250,000 distinct CDR3 sequences, around 25% of which are singletons, and about an eighth rests with the top ten. Sequencing was carried out using PBMCs or a T cell subset sorted from them (not recorded which). The receptors shown here come from an adult woman who had mild COVID-19 (a few samples of this study predate the infection). Cell type and time point are not known. Both conserved end residues are part of each CDR3. The order of the fields is J gene, D gene, V gene, clone size, CDR3 DNA, CDR3 protein. A D gene is named only where the DNA matches it firmly. For some rows the clone size is stated as once, few or many, or as a class when expanded; others skip it.

J gene: TRBJ1-1
D gene: NA
V gene: TRBV6-6
clone size: NA
CDR3 DNA: TGTGCCAGCAGATGGCAGCTAGAAGCTTTCTTT
CDR3 protein: CASRWQLEAFF

J gene: TRBJ2-4
D gene: TRBD1
V gene: TRBV20-1
clone size: NA
CDR3 DNA: TGCAGTGCTAGACGACAGGGGGAGGGGAACATTCAGTACTTC
CDR3 protein: CSARRQGEGNIQYF

J gene: TRBJ1-1
D gene: TRBD1
V gene: TRBV7-2
clone size: NA
CDR3 DNA: TGTGCCAGCAGCCAGACAGGGTTTGTAAACACTGAAGCTTTCTTT
CDR3 protein: CASSQTGFVNTEAFF

J gene: TRBJ2-2
D gene: NA
V gene: TRBV11-3
clone size: few
CDR3 DNA: TGTGCCAGCAGTAAGTGGGAGGATAACACCGGGGAGCTGTTTTTT
CDR3 protein: CASSKWEDNTGELFF

J gene: TRBJ1-4
D gene: TRBD1
V gene: TRBV5-1
clone size: NA
CDR3 DNA: TGCGCCAGCAGCTCCGGGGACAGGGACATTGAAAAACTGTTTTTT
CDR3 protein: CASSSGDRDIEKLFF

J gene: TRBJ2-3
D gene: NA
V gene: TRBV6-5
clone size: NA
CDR3 DNA: TGTGCCAGCAGACCTCTAGCCTCTAGCACAGATACGCAGTATTTT
CDR3 protein: CASRPLASSTDTQYF

J gene: TRBJ1-1
D gene: NA
V gene: TRBV12-3/TRBV12-4
clone size: NA
CDR3 DNA: TGTGCCAGCAGTTTCAAGCAAATGAACACTGAAGCTTTCTTT
CDR3 protein: CASSFKQMNTEAFF

J gene: TRBJ2-1
D gene: TRBD2
V gene: TRBV18
clone size: few
CDR3 DNA: TGTGCCAGCTCACGTGAGAGCGGGGGGGCCTTGAATGAGCAGTTCTTC
CDR3 protein: CASSRESGGALNEQFF

J gene: TRBJ2-7
D gene: NA
V gene: TRBV5-1
clone size: few
CDR3 DNA: TGCGCCAGCAGCTTTGAACCCCGGGCGGACAACTTCTACGAGCAGTACTTC
CDR3 protein: CASSFEPRADNFYEQYF

J gene: TRBJ1-1
D gene: NA
V gene: TRBV3-1
clone size: NA
CDR3 DNA: TGTGCCAGCAGCCAAGTGGCGGGTTACACTGAAGCTTTCTTT
CDR3 protein: CASSQVAGYTEAFF

J gene: TRBJ1-1
D gene: TRBD1
V gene: TRBV12-3/TRBV12-4
clone size: NA
CDR3 DNA: TGTGCCAGCAGTGAGAAACAGGGGCCGAACACTGAAGCTTTCTTT
CDR3 protein: CASSEKQGPNTEAFF

J gene: TRBJ1-6
D gene: TRBD1
V gene: TRBV12-3/TRBV12-4
clone size: few
CDR3 DNA: TGTGCCAGCAGTTTAGGAGGGGGCGCAAATTCACCCCTCCACTTT
CDR3 protein: CASSLGGGANSPLHF

J gene: TRBJ2-4
D gene: TRBD2
V gene: TRBV7-2
clone size: NA
CDR3 DNA: TGTGCCAGCAGCCCTTGGGGGGGAGGGAAAGCCAAAAACATTCAGTACTTC
CDR3 protein: CASSPWGGGKAKNIQYF

J gene: TRBJ2-1
D gene: NA
V gene: TRBV7-2
clone size: few
CDR3 DNA: TGTGCCAGCAGCTTAGGCTATAAGACCTACAATGAGCAGTTCTTC
CDR3 protein: CASSLGYKTYNEQFF

J gene: TRBJ2-7
D gene: TRBD2
V gene: TRBV15
clone size: few
CDR3 DNA: TGTGCCACTGGCCGGGGGGGGAGTCCCTACGAGCAGTACTTC
CDR3 protein: CATGRGGSPYEQYF

J gene: TRBJ2-1
D gene: TRBD2
V gene: TRBV2
clone size: NA
CDR3 DNA: TGTGCCAGCGGCCGGACCTTCACTAGCGAGAGGGTCGATGAGCAGTTCTTC
CDR3 protein: CASGRTFTSERVDEQFF

J gene: TRBJ2-1
D gene: TRBD2
V gene: TRBV4-2
clone size: NA
CDR3 DNA: TGTGCCAGCAGCCCCCAAGCGCAGCGGGGAAATGAGCAGTTCTTC
CDR3 protein: CASSPQAQRGNEQFF

J gene: TRBJ2-1
D gene: NA
V gene: TRBV10-3
clone size: few
CDR3 DNA: TGTGCCATCAGCTCGGGACCAGCGAATGAGCAGTTCTTC
CDR3 protein: CAISSGPANEQFF

J gene: TRBJ1-2
D gene: NA
V gene: TRBV25-1
clone size: NA
CDR3 DNA: TGTGCCAGCAGCCGGGGCTCCGTTGGGGGCTACACCTTC
CDR3 protein: CASSRGSVGGYTF

J gene: TRBJ2-5
D gene: NA
V gene: TRBV4-2
clone size: few
CDR3 DNA: TGTGCCAGCGCCCAAACTCCGAGGGCGGGGGAGACCCAGTACTTC
CDR3 protein: CASAQTPRAGETQYF

J gene: TRBJ2-7
D gene: NA
V gene: TRBV18
clone size: few
CDR3 DNA: TGTGCCAGCTCACAGGCCACCTACGAGCAGTACTTC
CDR3 protein: CASSQATYEQYF

J gene: TRBJ1-2
D gene: NA
V gene: TRBV3-1
clone size: NA
CDR3 DNA: TGTGCCAGCAGCCCCGGCCCGGGGCAGGGCTATGGCTACACCTTC
CDR3 protein: CASSPGPGQGYGYTF

J gene: TRBJ2-7
D gene: NA
V gene: TRBV20-1
clone size: NA
CDR3 DNA: TGCAGTGCTGGACAGCTGGACGAGCAGTACTTC
CDR3 protein: CSAGQLDEQYF

J gene: TRBJ2-5
D gene: NA
V gene: TRBV12-3/TRBV12-4
clone size: few
CDR3 DNA: TGTGCCAGCAGTTTAAGGACAGTCCAAGAGACCCAGTACTTC
CDR3 protein: CASSLRTVQETQYF

J gene: TRBJ2-3
D gene: NA
V gene: TRBV24-1
clone size: few
CDR3 DNA: TGTGCCACCAGTGACCCCGGGACTGGCCAAGATACGCAGTATTTT
CDR3 protein: CATSDPGTGQDTQYF

J gene: TRBJ2-1
D gene: NA
V gene: TRBV20-1
clone size: NA
CDR3 DNA: TGCAGTGCTAGATCAGGGGAGCAGTTCTTC
CDR3 protein: CSARSGEQFF

J gene: TRBJ1-3
D gene: NA
V gene: TRBV29-1
clone size: NA
CDR3 DNA: TGCAGCGTTGAGTTAGGAGGTCCCAGCTTCTCTGGAAACACCATATATTTT
CDR3 protein: CSVELGGPSFSGNTIYF

J gene: TRBJ2-1
D gene: NA
V gene: TRBV7-6
clone size: NA
CDR3 DNA: TGTGCCAGCAGCCCCGCGGGCACCCAACCCTGGAGGGGCCATGAGCAGTTCTTC
CDR3 protein: CASSPAGTQPWRGHEQFF

J gene: TRBJ2-1
D gene: NA
V gene: TRBV25-1
clone size: NA
CDR3 DNA: TGTGCCAGCAGTGAATCCGGGACCAACTACAATGAGCAGTTCTTC
CDR3 protein: CASSESGTNYNEQFF

J gene: TRBJ2-2
D gene: NA
V gene: TRBV6-5
clone size: many
CDR3 DNA: TGTGCCAGCAGTTACGGGCAGGGGAACACCGGGGAGCTGTTTTTT
CDR3 protein: CASSYGQGNTGELFF

J gene: TRBJ2-1
D gene: TRBD1
V gene: TRBV24-1
clone size: NA
CDR3 DNA: TGTGCCACCAGTGATACCGGACAGGCGAGCTCCTACAATGAGCAGTTCTTC
CDR3 protein: CATSDTGQASSYNEQFF

J gene: TRBJ2-3
D gene: NA
V gene: TRBV12-3/TRBV12-4
clone size: few
CDR3 DNA: TGTGCCAGCAGTTTAAGATCCGCAGGCACAGATACGCAGTATTTT
CDR3 protein: CASSLRSAGTDTQYF

J gene: TRBJ1-1
D gene: NA
V gene: TRBV24-1
clone size: few
CDR3 DNA: TGTGCCACCAGTGATTGGATTAACACTGAAGCTTTCTTT
CDR3 protein: CATSDWINTEAFF

J gene: TRBJ2-1
D gene: NA
V gene: TRBV29-1
clone size: few
CDR3 DNA: TGCAGCGTACCGCGGCCTGGCTACAATGAGCAGTTCTTC
CDR3 protein: CSVPRPGYNEQFF

J gene: TRBJ2-1
D gene: NA
V gene: TRBV20-1
clone size: NA
CDR3 DNA: TGCAGTGCTAGAGTAAGCGCGGGCTGGGGCTACAATGAGCAGTTCTTC
CDR3 protein: CSARVSAGWGYNEQFF

J gene: TRBJ1-5
D gene: NA
V gene: TRBV12-3/TRBV12-4
clone size: NA
CDR3 DNA: TGTGCCACGGCCGGTCAGGACAATCAGCCCCAGCATTTT
CDR3 protein: CATAGQDNQPQHF

J gene: TRBJ1-5
D gene: NA
V gene: TRBV7-2
clone size: few
CDR3 DNA: TGTGCCAGCAGCACACAGGGTTACCAGCCCCAGCATTTT
CDR3 protein: CASSTQGYQPQHF

J gene: TRBJ1-1
D gene: NA
V gene: TRBV7-3
clone size: NA
CDR3 DNA: TGTGCCAGCAGCCTAGATGGAGGGCTTAGGGCTTTCTTT
CDR3 protein: CASSLDGGLRAFF

J gene: TRBJ1-2
D gene: NA
V gene: TRBV12-3/TRBV12-4
clone size: NA
CDR3 DNA: TGTGCCAGCAGTCCAGACGGAAGGGGCTATGGCTACACCTTC
CDR3 protein: CASSPDGRGYGYTF

J gene: TRBJ2-5
D gene: NA
V gene: TRBV7-9
clone size: few
CDR3 DNA: TGTGCCAGCAGTCAGATACGGGGAGAGACCCAGTACTTC
CDR3 protein: CASSQIRGETQYF

J gene: TRBJ1-2
D gene: NA
V gene: TRBV14
clone size: NA
CDR3 DNA: TGTGCCAGCAGCCTACGTAATGCGGACTCAAAGGGCTACACCTTC
CDR3 protein: CASSLRNADSKGYTF

J gene: TRBJ2-1
D gene: TRBD2
V gene: TRBV7-9
clone size: few
CDR3 DNA: TGTGCCAGTACGATAGCCCGCGGCGGGGGGACCTCCTACAATGAGCAGTTCTTC
CDR3 protein: CASTIARGGGTSYNEQFF

J gene: TRBJ1-5
D gene: TRBD1
V gene: TRBV9
clone size: NA
CDR3 DNA: TGTGCCAGCAGCCCCGGGACAGGGAGGAGCAATCAGCCCCAGCATTTT
CDR3 protein: CASSPGTGRSNQPQHF